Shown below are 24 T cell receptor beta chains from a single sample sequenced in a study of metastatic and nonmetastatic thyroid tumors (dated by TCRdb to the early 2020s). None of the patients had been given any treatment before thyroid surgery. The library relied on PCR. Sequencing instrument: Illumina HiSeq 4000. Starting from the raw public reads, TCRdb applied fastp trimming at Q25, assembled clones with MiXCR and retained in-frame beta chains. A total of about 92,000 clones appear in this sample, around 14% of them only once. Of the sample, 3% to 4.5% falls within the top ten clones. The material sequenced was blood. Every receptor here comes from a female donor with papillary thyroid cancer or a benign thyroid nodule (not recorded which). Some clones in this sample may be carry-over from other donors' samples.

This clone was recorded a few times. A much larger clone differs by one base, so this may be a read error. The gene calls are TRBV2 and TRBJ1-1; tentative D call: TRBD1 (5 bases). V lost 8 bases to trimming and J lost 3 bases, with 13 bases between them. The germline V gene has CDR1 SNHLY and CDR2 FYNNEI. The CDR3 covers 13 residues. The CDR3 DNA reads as TGTGCCAGCCGGCCTGACAGACACACTGAAGCTTTCTTT. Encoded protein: CASRPDRHTEAFF.

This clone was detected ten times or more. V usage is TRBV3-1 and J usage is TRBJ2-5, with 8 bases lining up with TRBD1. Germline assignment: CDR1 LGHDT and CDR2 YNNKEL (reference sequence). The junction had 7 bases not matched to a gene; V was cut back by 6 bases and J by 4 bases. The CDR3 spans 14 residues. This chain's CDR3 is CASSILTGGETQYF. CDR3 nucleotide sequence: TGTGCCAGCAGTATTCTCACAGGGGGAGAGACCCAGTACTTC.

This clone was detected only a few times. This CDR3 is CASSLVGVGTEAFF. CDR3 DNA sequence: TGCGCCAGCAGCTTGGTTGGGGTGGGCACTGAAGCTTTCTTT. The chain links TRBV5-1 to TRBJ1-1; no clear D. Germline values: CDR1 SGHRS, CDR2 YFSETQ. V lost 0 bases, J lost 4 bases, and 10 bases lay in between. The CDR3 totals 14 residues.

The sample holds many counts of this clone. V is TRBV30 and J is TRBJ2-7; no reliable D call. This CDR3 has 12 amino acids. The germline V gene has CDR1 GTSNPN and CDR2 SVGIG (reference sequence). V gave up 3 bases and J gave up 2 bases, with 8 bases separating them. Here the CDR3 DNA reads TGTGCCTGGAGCAAAAAGGCCTACGAGCAGTACTTC. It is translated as CAWSKKAYEQYF.

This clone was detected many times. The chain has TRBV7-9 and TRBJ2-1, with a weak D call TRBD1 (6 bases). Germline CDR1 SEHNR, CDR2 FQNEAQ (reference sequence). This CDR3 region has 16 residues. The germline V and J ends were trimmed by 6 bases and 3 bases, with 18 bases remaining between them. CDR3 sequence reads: CASRNAGEENYNEQFF. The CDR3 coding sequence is TGTGCCAGCAGGAACGCAGGGGAAGAAAACTACAATGAGCAGTTCTTC.

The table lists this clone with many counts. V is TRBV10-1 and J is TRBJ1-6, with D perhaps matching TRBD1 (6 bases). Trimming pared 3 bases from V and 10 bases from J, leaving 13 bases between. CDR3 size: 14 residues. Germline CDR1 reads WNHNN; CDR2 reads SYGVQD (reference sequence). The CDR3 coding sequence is TGCGCCAGCAGTGAAGGGGGTTTTGGATCACCCCTCCACTTT. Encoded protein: CASSEGGFGSPLHF.

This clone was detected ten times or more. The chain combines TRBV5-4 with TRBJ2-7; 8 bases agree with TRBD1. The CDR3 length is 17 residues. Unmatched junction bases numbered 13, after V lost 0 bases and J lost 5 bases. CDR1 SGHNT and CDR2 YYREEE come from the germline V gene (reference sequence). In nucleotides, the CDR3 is TGTGCCAGCAGCTTGGGTTCCCCCAGGGGGCATGGAAACGAGCAGTACTTC. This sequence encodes CASSLGSPRGHGNEQYF.

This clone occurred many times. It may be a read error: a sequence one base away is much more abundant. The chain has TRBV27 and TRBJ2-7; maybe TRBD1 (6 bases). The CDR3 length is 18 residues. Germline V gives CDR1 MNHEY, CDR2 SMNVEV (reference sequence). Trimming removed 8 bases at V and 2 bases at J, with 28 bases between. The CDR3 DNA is TGTGCCAGCGCTGTCTCCGTACTCGACCCGGGACAAACCTACGAGCAGTACTTC. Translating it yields CASAVSVLDPGQTYEQYF.

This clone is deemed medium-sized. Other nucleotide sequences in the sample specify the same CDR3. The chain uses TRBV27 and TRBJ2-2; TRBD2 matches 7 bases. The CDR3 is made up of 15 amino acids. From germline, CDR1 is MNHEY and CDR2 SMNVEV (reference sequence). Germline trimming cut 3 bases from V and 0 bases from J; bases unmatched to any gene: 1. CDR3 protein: CASSLRGTNTGELFF. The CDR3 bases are TGTGCCAGCAGTTTGCGGGGGACGAACACCGGGGAGCTGTTTTTT.

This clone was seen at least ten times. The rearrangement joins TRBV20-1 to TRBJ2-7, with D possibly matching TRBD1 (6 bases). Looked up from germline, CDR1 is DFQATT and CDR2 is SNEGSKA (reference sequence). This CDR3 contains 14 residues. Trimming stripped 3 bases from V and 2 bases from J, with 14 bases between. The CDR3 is CSASGQRGTYEQYF. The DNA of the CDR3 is TGCAGTGCTAGCGGCCAGAGGGGGACCTACGAGCAGTACTTC.

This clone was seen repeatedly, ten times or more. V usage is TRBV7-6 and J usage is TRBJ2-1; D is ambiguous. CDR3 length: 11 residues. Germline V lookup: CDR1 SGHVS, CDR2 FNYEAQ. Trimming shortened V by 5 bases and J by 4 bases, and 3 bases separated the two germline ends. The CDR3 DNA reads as TGTGCCAGCAGCGCTTACAATGAGCAGTTCTTC. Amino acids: CASSAYNEQFF.

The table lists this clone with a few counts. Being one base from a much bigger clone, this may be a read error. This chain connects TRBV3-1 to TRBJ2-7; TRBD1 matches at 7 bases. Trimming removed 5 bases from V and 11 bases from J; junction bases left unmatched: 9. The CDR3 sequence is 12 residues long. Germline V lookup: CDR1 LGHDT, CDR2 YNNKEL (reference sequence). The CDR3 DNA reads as TGTGCCAGCAGCTGGACAGGCATGGAGAAGTACTTC. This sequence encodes CASSWTGMEKYF.

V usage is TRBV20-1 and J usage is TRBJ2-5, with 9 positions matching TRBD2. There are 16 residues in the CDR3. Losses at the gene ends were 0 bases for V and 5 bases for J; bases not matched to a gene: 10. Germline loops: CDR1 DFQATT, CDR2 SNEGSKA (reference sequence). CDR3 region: CSARDPERGEGETQYF. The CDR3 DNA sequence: TGCAGTGCTAGAGATCCCGAGCGGGGGGAGGGGGAGACCCAGTACTTC.

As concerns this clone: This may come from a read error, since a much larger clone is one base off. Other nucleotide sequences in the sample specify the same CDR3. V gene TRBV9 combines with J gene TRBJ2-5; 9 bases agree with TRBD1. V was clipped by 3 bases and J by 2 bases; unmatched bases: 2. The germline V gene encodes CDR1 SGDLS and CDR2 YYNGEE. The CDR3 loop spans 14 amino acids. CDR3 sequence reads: CASSADRGQETQYF. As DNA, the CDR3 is TGTGCCAGCAGCGCGGACAGGGGTCAAGAGACCCAGTACTTC.

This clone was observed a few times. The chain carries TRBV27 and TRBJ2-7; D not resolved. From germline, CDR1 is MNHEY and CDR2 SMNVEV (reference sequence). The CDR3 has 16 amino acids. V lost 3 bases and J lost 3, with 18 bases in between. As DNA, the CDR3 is TGTGCCAGCAGTTTGTGGGCCGAAAGTTCTATCTACGAGCAGTACTTC. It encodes CASSLWAESSIYEQYF.

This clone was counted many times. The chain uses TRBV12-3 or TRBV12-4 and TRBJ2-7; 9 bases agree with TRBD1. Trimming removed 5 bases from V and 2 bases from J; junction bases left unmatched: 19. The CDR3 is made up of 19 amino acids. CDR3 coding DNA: TGTGCCAGCAGTCTGGCGGGGACAGGGAAAATTAGGGCTACCTACGAGCAGTACTTC. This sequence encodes CASSLAGTGKIRATYEQYF.

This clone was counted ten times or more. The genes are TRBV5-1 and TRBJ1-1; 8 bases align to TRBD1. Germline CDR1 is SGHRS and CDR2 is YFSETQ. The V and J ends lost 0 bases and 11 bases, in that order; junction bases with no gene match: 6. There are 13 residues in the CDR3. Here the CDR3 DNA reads TGCGCCAGCAGCTTGGCCTACCGGGACAGGGCTTTCTTT. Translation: CASSLAYRDRAFF.

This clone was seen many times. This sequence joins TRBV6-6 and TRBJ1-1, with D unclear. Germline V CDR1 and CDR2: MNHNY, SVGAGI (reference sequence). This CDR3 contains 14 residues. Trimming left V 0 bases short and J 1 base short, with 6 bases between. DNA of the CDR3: TGTGCCAGCAGTTACTCGAGTCCGAACACTGAAGCTTTCTTT. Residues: CASSYSSPNTEAFF.

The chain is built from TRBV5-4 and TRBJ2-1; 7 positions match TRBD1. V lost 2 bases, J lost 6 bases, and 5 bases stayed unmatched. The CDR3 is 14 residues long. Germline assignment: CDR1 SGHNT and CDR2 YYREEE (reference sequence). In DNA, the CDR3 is TGTGCCAGCAGCTTAGACAGGGTACGCAATGAGCAGTTCTTC. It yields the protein CASSLDRVRNEQFF.

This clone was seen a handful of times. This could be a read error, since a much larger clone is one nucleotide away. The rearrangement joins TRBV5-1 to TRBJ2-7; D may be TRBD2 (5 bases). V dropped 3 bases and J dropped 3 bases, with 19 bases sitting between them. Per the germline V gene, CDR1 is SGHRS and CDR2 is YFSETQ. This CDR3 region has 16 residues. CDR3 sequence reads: CASSSGFGGFSYEQYF. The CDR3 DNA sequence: TGCGCCAGCAGCTCGGGGTTTGGAGGCTTCAGCTACGAGCAGTACTTC.

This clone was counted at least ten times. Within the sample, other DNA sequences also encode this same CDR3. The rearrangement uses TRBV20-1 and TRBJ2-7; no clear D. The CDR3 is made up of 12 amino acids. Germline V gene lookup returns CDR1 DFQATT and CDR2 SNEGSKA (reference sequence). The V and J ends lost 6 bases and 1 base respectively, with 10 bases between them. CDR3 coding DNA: TGCAGTGCGTCCCCCTCATCCTACGAGCAGTACTTC. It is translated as CSASPSSYEQYF.

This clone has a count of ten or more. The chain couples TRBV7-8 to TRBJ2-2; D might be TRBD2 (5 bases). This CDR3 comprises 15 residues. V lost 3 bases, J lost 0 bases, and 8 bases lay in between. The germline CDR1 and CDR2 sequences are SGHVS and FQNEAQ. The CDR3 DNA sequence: TGTGCCAGCAGCTTTAGCGTCTCGAACACCGGGGAGCTGTTTTTT. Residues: CASSFSVSNTGELFF.

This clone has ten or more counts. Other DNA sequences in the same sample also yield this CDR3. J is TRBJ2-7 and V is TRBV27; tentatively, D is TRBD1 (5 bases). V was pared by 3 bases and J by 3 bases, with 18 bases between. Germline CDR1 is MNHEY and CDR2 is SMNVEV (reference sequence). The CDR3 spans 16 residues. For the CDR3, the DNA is TGTGCCAGCAGTTTGTGGCCCGACAGTTCTATCTACGAGCAGTACTTC. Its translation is CASSLWPDSSIYEQYF.

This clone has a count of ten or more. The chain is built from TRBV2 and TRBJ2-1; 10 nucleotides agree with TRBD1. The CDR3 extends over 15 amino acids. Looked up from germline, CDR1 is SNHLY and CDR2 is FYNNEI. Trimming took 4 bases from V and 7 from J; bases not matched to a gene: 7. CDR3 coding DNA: TGTGCCAGCAGTGCTACGACAGGGGGCGGGAATGAGCAGTTCTTC. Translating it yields CASSATTGGGNEQFF.